These 32 T cell receptor beta chains were sequenced from one sample in a study of blood T cell repertoires in COVID-19. Data came from immunoSEQ multiplex PCR; TCRdb stores just in-frame clones and leaves some out. The table records about 320,000 clones, 65% to 90% of them present only once. Sequenced material: peripheral blood. Receptors were obtained from a human donor in a cohort sampled during active COVID-19.

J is TRBJ2-1 and V is TRBV30; D might be TRBD1 (6 bases). The germline CDR1 and CDR2 sequences are GTSNPN and SVGIG (reference sequence). The CDR3 totals 12 residues. The V and J ends lost 3 bases and 12 bases respectively, with 15 bases between them. The CDR3: CAWSPGTFAQFF. CDR3 bases: TGTGCCTGGAGCCCCGGGACATTCGCGCAGTTCTTC.

In DNA form, the CDR3 reads TGTGCCATCAGTGACAGGGTGAACACTGAAGCTTTCTTT. Its translation: CAISDRVNTEAFF. The chain has TRBV10-3 and TRBJ1-1, with a weak D call TRBD1 (5 bases). Trimming cost V 3 bases and J 0 bases, with 5 bases left between them. The V gene's germline CDR1 is ENHRY and CDR2 SYGVKD. The CDR3 length is 13 residues.

This clone was seen once. The rearrangement links TRBV19 to TRBJ1-2; no reliable D call. The length of the CDR3 is 9 residues. Germline loops: CDR1 LNHDA, CDR2 SQIVND (reference sequence). V dropped 10 bases and J dropped 8 bases, with 8 bases sitting between them. CDR3 nucleotides: TGTGCCACCTATAGAGGCTACACCTTC. It is translated as CATYRGYTF.

V is TRBV6-5 and J is TRBJ1-1; a possible D gene is TRBD1 (5 bases). CDR1 is MNHEY, CDR2 SVGAGI, per germline. The CDR3 is 15 amino acids. Trimming stripped 8 bases from V and 1 base from J, with 17 bases between. DNA of the CDR3: TGTGCCAGCCCGCAGCCGGACATACCGAACACTGAAGCTTTCTTT. Translation gives CASPQPDIPNTEAFF.

This chain connects TRBV10-2 to TRBJ2-7; tentatively, D is TRBD2 (5 bases). Trimming cost V 2 bases and J 6 bases, with 14 bases left between them. The germline gives CDR1 WSHSY, CDR2 SAAADI. This CDR3 contains 14 residues. CDR3 bases: TGCGCCAGCAGTGAGGAGGGCCTTAGGGCCGAGCAGTACTTC. The encoded protein is CASSEEGLRAEQYF.

This chain connects TRBV27 to TRBJ1-6; D gene ambiguous. The CDR3 consists of 16 residues. Germline assignment: CDR1 MNHEY and CDR2 SMNVEV (reference sequence). Trimming took off 3 bases at V and 8 bases at J, with 17 bases between the two ends. As DNA, the CDR3 is TGTGCCAGCAGTTTGCTTACCGGGATCAATCATTCACCCCTCCACTTT. Translated, it gives CASSLLTGINHSPLHF.

The chain is built from TRBV7-9 and TRBJ1-5; 9 bases fit TRBD1. Trimming at V came to 5 bases and at J to 6 bases, leaving 5 bases not matched to a gene. CDR1 is SEHNR, CDR2 FQNEAQ, per germline (reference sequence). The CDR3 has 14 residues. This CDR3 is CASSRGQGSQPQHF. CDR3 sequence (DNA): TGTGCCAGCAGCCGAGGACAGGGGAGTCAGCCCCAGCATTTT.

This clone was seen a few times. V and J are TRBV11-3 and TRBJ2-1, with a weak D call TRBD2 (6 bases). This CDR3 region has 11 residues. V was pared by 5 bases and J by 7 bases, with 6 bases between. Germline CDR1 and CDR2: SGHNT and YENEEA. The CDR3: CASSAGNEQFF. As DNA, the CDR3 is TGTGCCAGCAGCGCGGGGAATGAGCAGTTCTTC.

The V gene is TRBV24-1, the J gene TRBJ2-2; 9 bases fit TRBD1. Germline lookup yields CDR1 KGHDR and CDR2 SFDVKD. This CDR3 has 17 residues. The V and J ends lost 3 bases and 4 bases, in that order; junction bases with no gene match: 8. The CDR3 coding sequence is TGTGCCACCAGTGATCCCAAGGACAGGGGCGCCACCGGGGAGCTGTTTTTT. This sequence encodes CATSDPKDRGATGELFF.

This clone was observed at least ten times. This chain links TRBV5-1 with TRBJ1-2; D unclear. The V gene lost 0 bases and the J gene lost 4 bases, with 10 bases spanning the gap. Germline assignment: CDR1 SGHRS and CDR2 YFSETQ. The length of the CDR3 is 14 residues. The CDR3 region has the DNA TGCGCCAGCAGCTTGGAACTGGGCGCCTATGGCTACACCTTC. Protein: CASSLELGAYGYTF.

DNA for the CDR3: TGCAGTGCTCCTGAGACCCAGTACTTC. It is translated as CSAPETQYF. The rearrangement uses TRBV20-1 and TRBJ2-5; D ambiguous. The CDR3 totals 9 residues. From germline, CDR1 is DFQATT and CDR2 SNEGSKA (reference sequence). Deletions cut 5 bases from V and 5 bases from J, with 3 bases between.

The gene calls are TRBV5-1 and TRBJ1-3, with unresolved D. The CDR3 covers 15 residues. CDR1 and CDR2 (germline): SGHRS, YFSETQ. Deletions cut 0 bases from V and 0 bases from J, with 7 bases between. Here the CDR3 reads CASSLASGSGNTIYF. In DNA, the CDR3 is TGCGCCAGCAGCTTGGCGTCCGGCTCTGGAAACACCATATATTTT.

V and J are TRBV5-8 and TRBJ1-6, with D perhaps TRBD1 (5 bases). V lost 4 bases, J lost 10 bases, and 15 bases lay in between. Germline CDR1 SGHTS, CDR2 YDEGEE. There are 14 residues in the CDR3. The chain's CDR3 is CASSRDSLASPLHF. The CDR3 nucleotides are TGTGCCAGCAGCCGCGACAGCCTAGCGTCACCCCTCCACTTT.

This clone was counted ten times or more. The chain combines TRBV6-1 with TRBJ2-3, with 10 bases identical to TRBD1. V lost 3 bases and J lost 0; bases outside the gene matches: 0. Germline V CDR1 and CDR2: MNHNS, SASEGT. This CDR3 is built from 15 residues. The chain's CDR3 is CASSEDRGSTDTQYF. The CDR3 DNA reads TGTGCCAGCAGTGAGGACAGGGGGAGCACAGATACGCAGTATTTT.

The chain has TRBV21-1 and TRBJ1-4. TRBV21-1 is a recognized pseudogene. The CDR3 covers 13 residues. The CDR3 protein is CASSGEGCEKLFF. CDR3 in DNA: TGTGCCAGCAGCGGAGAGGGTTGTGAAAAACTGTTTTTT.

This clone was detected only a few times. In the same sample, other DNA sequences code for this CDR3. The gene calls are TRBV5-1 and TRBJ1-5; TRBD1 matches 8 bases. Germline-derived CDR1 and CDR2 are SGHRS and YFSETQ. The J segment lost 5 bases and the V segment lost 1 base, leaving 2 bases of the junction unmatched. This CDR3 region has 14 residues. The CDR3 DNA sequence: TGCGCCAGCAGCTTGACAGGGGGGGATCAGCCCCAGCATTTT. Amino acid sequence: CASSLTGGDQPQHF.

V gene TRBV14 combines with J gene TRBJ1-2, with a tentative D call TRBD1 (5 bases). The CDR3 is made up of 15 amino acids. V lost 1 base and J lost 8, with 17 bases in between. From germline, CDR1 is SGHDN and CDR2 FVKESK. Here the CDR3 DNA reads TGTGCCAGCAGCCAAGTTCGGGGGATATCACAAGGCTACACCTTC. Residues: CASSQVRGISQGYTF.

The rearrangement joins TRBV7-2 to TRBJ2-2, with D possibly matching TRBD1 (5 bases). Trimming pared 2 bases from V and 5 bases from J, leaving 12 bases between. Germline values: CDR1 SGHTA, CDR2 FQGNSA. The CDR3 has 15 residues. DNA of the CDR3: TGTGCCAGCAGCTTATTCCAGGGAAGAACCGGGGAGCTGTTTTTT. It specifies CASSLFQGRTGELFF.

This clone was detected only a few times. The chain has TRBV24-1 and TRBJ1-5; unclear D gene. This CDR3 is built from 12 residues. V lost 9 bases, J lost 5 bases, and 10 bases lay in between. CDR1 is KGHDR, CDR2 SFDVKD, per germline. CDR3 sequence: CATGGGHQPQHF. The CDR3 region has the DNA TGTGCCACCGGAGGAGGGCATCAGCCCCAGCATTTT.

This clone was seen a single time. V usage is TRBV6-5 and J usage is TRBJ2-3; 7 nucleotides line up with TRBD1. Trimming at V came to 6 bases and at J to 0 bases, leaving 6 bases not matched to a gene. Germline-derived CDR1 and CDR2 are MNHEY and SVGAGI. CDR3 size: 15 residues. In DNA, the CDR3 is TGTGCCAGCAGCCGTGGACAGGATAGCACAGATACGCAGTATTTT. This translates into CASSRGQDSTDTQYF.

The CDR3 DNA reads TGTGCCAGTAGTACCCTGCACGGGAGCTCCTACGAGCAGTACTTC. Its translation is CASSTLHGSSYEQYF. The rearrangement joins TRBV19 to TRBJ2-7; possible D gene TRBD2, 6 bases. The V gene's germline CDR1 is LNHDA and CDR2 SQIVND (reference sequence). The germline V and J ends were trimmed by 4 bases and 0 bases, with 13 bases remaining between them. This CDR3 comprises 15 residues.

J is TRBJ2-2 and V is TRBV7-7, with TRBD1 identical over 9 bases. V gave up 5 bases and J gave up 4 bases; unmatched junction bases: 8. Germline loops: CDR1 SSHAT, CDR2 FNYEAQ (reference sequence). This CDR3 has 16 residues. CDR3 in amino acids: CASSVTGGSRTGELFF. In DNA, the CDR3 is TGTGCCAGCAGCGTAACAGGGGGCAGTCGCACCGGGGAGCTGTTTTTT.

V is TRBV5-4 and J is TRBJ2-7, with TRBD2 matching 7 bases. The CDR3 totals 14 residues. V shed 5 bases, J shed 0 bases, and the junction held 5 bases outside the gene matches. CDR1 is SGHNT and CDR2 is YYREEE in the germline V gene (reference sequence). The CDR3 reads CASRRGTDSYEQYF. The CDR3 DNA sequence: TGTGCCAGCAGGCGGGGGACCGACTCCTACGAGCAGTACTTC.

CDR3: CASSPVAKSTGPNYEQYF. The CDR3 region has the DNA TGTGCCAGCTCACCAGTCGCGAAATCGACAGGGCCAAACTACGAGCAGTACTTC. The V and J genes are TRBV18 and TRBJ2-7; 7 bases agree with TRBD1. The germline V gene has CDR1 KGHSH and CDR2 LQKENI. V shed 2 bases and J 3 bases; nucleotides not matched to a gene: 16. The CDR3 is 18 residues long.

V usage is TRBV29-1 and J usage is TRBJ2-4, with D perhaps TRBD2 (6 bases). The V gene lost 7 bases and the J gene lost 9 bases, with 10 bases spanning the gap. Germline lookup yields CDR1 SQVTM and CDR2 ANQGSEA. The length of the CDR3 is 10 residues. In DNA form, the CDR3 reads TGCAGCGCCGGGAGCAGCATTCAGTACTTC. Amino acids: CSAGSSIQYF.

The chain couples TRBV7-3 to TRBJ2-1; D perhaps matches TRBD1 (6 bases). The germline gives CDR1 SGHTA, CDR2 FQGTGA. With 5 bases removed from V and 2 bases from J, the gap between germline ends came to 10 bases. The CDR3 consists of 14 residues. The CDR3 nucleotides read TGTGCCAGCAGCCGGGGACAAACCTACAATGAGCAGTTCTTC. Its protein is CASSRGQTYNEQFF.

This chain uses TRBV6-5 with TRBJ1-2, with 10 bases aligning to TRBD1. Germline CDR1 is MNHEY and CDR2 is SVGAGI. Trimming removed 0 bases from V and 2 bases from J; junction bases left unmatched: 0. This CDR3 is built from 15 residues. The CDR3 DNA reads as TGTGCCAGCAGTTACTCGGGACAGGGGAACTATGGCTACACCTTC. It specifies CASSYSGQGNYGYTF.

The chain recombines TRBV6-5 with TRBJ2-2, with TRBD2 as a possible D gene (5 bases). Germline loops: CDR1 MNHEY, CDR2 SVGAGI. This CDR3 is built from 14 residues. With 6 bases removed from V and 7 bases from J, the gap between germline ends came to 15 bases. CDR3: CASRIGVLGGELFF. Here the CDR3 DNA reads TGTGCCAGCAGGATCGGGGTACTGGGCGGGGAGCTGTTTTTT.

The CDR3 reads CATSDFRTGYTF. CDR3 nucleotide sequence: TGTGCCACCAGTGATTTCAGAACCGGCTACACCTTC. V and J are TRBV24-1 and TRBJ1-2; D remains unclear. Germline V gene lookup returns CDR1 KGHDR and CDR2 SFDVKD. This CDR3 spans 12 amino acids. Between the trimmed V and J ends, which lost 1 base and 8 bases, there was a span of 7 bases.

The chain couples TRBV27 to TRBJ2-1; D is unclear. The germline V and J ends were trimmed by 3 bases and 10 bases, with 13 bases remaining between them. The germline gives CDR1 MNHEY, CDR2 SMNVEV (reference sequence). The CDR3 contains 13 residues. CDR3 sequence reads: CASSFPTQSEQFF. The CDR3 nucleotides read TGTGCCAGCAGTTTCCCGACACAATCGGAGCAGTTCTTC.

This clone appeared once. The CDR3 region has the DNA TGCGCCAGCAGCTTGGGGGCGCGGGGTGGCGGTAACACTGAAGCTTTCTTT. Its translation is CASSLGARGGGNTEAFF. This sequence joins TRBV5-1 and TRBJ1-1; no reliable D call. The germline V gene encodes CDR1 SGHRS and CDR2 YFSETQ. The CDR3 extends over 17 amino acids. V was cut by 0 bases and J by 2 bases, with 17 bases left in between.

This clone has more than one count but fewer than ten. This chain uses TRBV20-1 with TRBJ1-2; TRBD1 aligns across 7 bases. The CDR3 extends over 11 amino acids. Per the germline V gene, CDR1 is DFQATT and CDR2 is SNEGSKA (reference sequence). The CDR3 nucleotides read TGCAGGGCCACAGGGGCCCGGGGCTACACCTTC. This codes for CRATGARGYTF.